This TCR beta chain was captured by sequencing in a study of blood T cell repertoires in COVID-19. Germline CDR1 reads SGHRS; CDR2 reads YFSETQ. The germline V and J ends were trimmed by 1 base and 9 bases, with 14 bases remaining between them. This CDR3 contains 14 residues. This clone appeared a single time. The repertoire was sequenced with immunoSEQ multiplex PCR; TCRdb's copy has only in-frame clones and lacks some. The sample gives about 200,000 clones, 70% to 85% of which show up once; over 12% is in the top ten. The chain is built from TRBV5-1 and TRBJ2-1, with no clear D. This receptor was obtained from a man aged 35 to 55 who had recovered from COVID-19. Material: PBMCs or T cells enriched from blood (not recorded which). CDR3 protein: CASSLFPSQSEQFF. The CDR3 nucleotides read TGCGCCAGCAGCTTGTTTCCCTCACAGAGTGAGCAGTTCTTC. Full variable domain (rest looked up from reference TRBV5-1 and TRBJ2-1): KAGVTQTPRYLIKTRGQQVTLSCSPISGHRSVSWYQQTPGQGLQFLFEYFSETQRNKGNFPGRFSGRQFSNSRSEMNVSTLELGDSALYLCASSLFPSQSEQFFGPGTRLTVL.